This T cell receptor beta chain comes out of a study of T-cell memory formation after mild COVID-19. One entry per CDR3 protein, called by TCRdb with MiXCR from the 5' RACE reads. The sample lists roughly 240,000 distinct CDR3 sequences; approximately 15% were seen once. This clonotype was counted between two and nine times. Its antigen remains unidentified. The CDR3 totals 14 residues. The V and J ends lost 3 bases and 4 bases, in that order; junction bases with no gene match: 3. Germline lookup yields CDR1 SQVTM and CDR2 ANQGSEA. Whole-study results and caveats: The appearance of some responding clones in pre-infection memory suggested that cross-reactive memory joined.

Sequencing was carried out using PBMCs or a T cell subset sorted from them (not recorded which). The receptor was isolated from an adult woman who had mild COVID-19 (a few samples of this study predate the infection). Cell type and time point are not known. The chain employs TRBV29-1 and TRBJ2-2; 9 bases are a match to TRBD1. CDR3 sequence (DNA): TGCAGCGTTGAGTGGGACAGGGCCACCGGGGAGCTGTTTTTT. It is translated as CSVEWDRATGELFF.